Listed below are T cell receptor beta chains from one sample, sequenced in a study of T cell changes during pregnancy in multiple sclerosis. TCRdb's copy holds only in-frame clones and misses some; the assay was immunoSEQ multiplex PCR. The table records 65,000 to 75,000 clones, roughly nine tenths of them present only once. The material sequenced was peripheral blood, taken in the second trimester of pregnancy. These receptors came from a female donor with multiple sclerosis, enrolled in a pregnancy study. Both conserved end residues are part of each CDR3. Fields, in order: J gene, V gene, D gene, CDR3 protein, CDR3 DNA. D genes are given only for firm matches.

TRBJ1-1	TRBV5-1	NA	CASSLQGNTEAFF	TGCGCCAGCAGCCTACAGGGGAACACTGAAGCTTTCTTT
TRBJ1-4	TRBV6-6	TRBD1	CASTNPGTGNEKLFF	TGTGCCAGCACCAATCCCGGGACAGGGAATGAAAAACTGTTTTTT
TRBJ2-1	TRBV13	NA	CASSLLTGVGIGANEQFF	TGTGCCAGCAGCTTGCTGACGGGGGTAGGAATCGGGGCCAATGAGCAGTTCTTC
TRBJ1-1	TRBV15	NA	CATSRVRGEGTEAFF	TGTGCCACCAGCAGAGTTAGAGGGGAGGGGACTGAAGCTTTCTTT
TRBJ1-3	TRBV4-3	TRBD1	CASSQDGQGVAGNTIYF	TGCGCCAGCAGCCAAGATGGACAGGGAGTAGCTGGAAACACCATATATTTT
TRBJ1-1	TRBV5-1	NA	CASSLRAGANTEAFF	TGCGCCAGCAGCTTGAGGGCAGGGGCGAACACTGAAGCTTTCTTT
TRBJ1-2	TRBV6-1	NA	CASSRTDSVGYTF	TGTGCCAGCAGCAGGACAGATTCCGTAGGCTACACCTTC
TRBJ2-4	TRBV30	NA	CAWTRASLAKNIQYF	TGTGCCTGGACGAGGGCTAGTCTAGCCAAAAACATTCAGTACTTC
TRBJ1-1	TRBV6-5	TRBD1	CASGRQGEAFF	TGTGCCAGCGGCCGACAGGGTGAAGCTTTCTTT
TRBJ1-2	TRBV5-1	NA	CASSLGEQGLWEGYTF	TGCGCCAGCAGCTTGGGAGAACAGGGACTATGGGAGGGCTACACCTTC
TRBJ1-1	TRBV5-6	NA	CASRTIEVLTEAFF	TGTGCCAGCCGAACTATAGAGGTTTTAACTGAAGCTTTCTTT
TRBJ2-5	TRBV5-6	NA	CASSFSFYIAAETQYF	TGTGCCAGCAGCTTCTCCTTTTATATAGCGGCAGAGACCCAGTACTTC
TRBJ1-5	TRBV19	TRBD1	CASSDRVGQPQHF	TGTGCCAGTAGTGACAGGGTAGGTCAGCCCCAGCATTTT
TRBJ1-1	TRBV28	NA	CASSLQNTEAFF	TGTGCCAGCAGTTTACAGAACACTGAAGCTTTCTTT